Following are 18 T cell receptor beta chains from one sample sequenced in a study of cytomegalovirus exposure and HLA in healthy donors (TCRdb year 2017). To prepare the library, the immunoSEQ multiplex PCR assay was applied. A mixture of 60 forward primers for TCR Vbeta segments and 13 reverse primers for TCR Jbeta segments was used in the multiplex PCR. TCRdb provides this immuneACCESS table in a form limited to in-frame rearrangements. Some clones are lacking; in checked studies, under half of them reflect an unresolved V gene, and why the rest are absent is not known. The sample records 100,000 to 150,000 clones, around three quarters of which are singletons. Of the sample, 3% to 4.5% falls within the top ten clones. Sequenced material: PBMCs. The source of these receptors is a man in his forties in good health and CMV-seronegative.

Note on this clone: The junction does not match germline at one end; this may be a read error. The V gene is TRBV5-1, the J gene TRBJ2-6; perhaps TRBD1 as D (6 bases). Germline V gene lookup returns CDR1 SGHRS and CDR2 YFSETQ. This CDR3 is 18 amino acids long. The CDR3 DNA reads TGCGCCAGCAGCTTATCACAGGGCCATAGGTCTGGGGCCAACGGCCTGACTTTC. This gives the protein CASSLSQGHRSGANGLTF.

The V call is TRBV11-3, the J call TRBJ2-2; 7 bases map to TRBD2. The CDR3 runs 15 residues. Germline V gene lookup returns CDR1 SGHNT and CDR2 YENEEA. The V and J ends lost 5 bases and 2 bases, in that order; junction bases with no gene match: 5. CDR3 DNA sequence: TGTGCCAGCAGCCCGAGCGGGGCCAACACCGGGGAGCTGTTTTTT. This gives the protein CASSPSGANTGELFF.

V and J are TRBV9 and TRBJ1-5; D gene uncertain. Trimming cost V 3 bases and J 7 bases, with 14 bases left between them. This CDR3 has 14 residues. Germline assignment: CDR1 SGDLS and CDR2 YYNGEE. The DNA of the CDR3 is TGTGCCAGCAGCGCTGAGGGTGGAGGACAGCCCCAGCATTTT. Protein: CASSAEGGGQPQHF.

The chain carries TRBV27 and TRBJ2-2, with 8 positions matching TRBD2. The CDR3 extends over 17 amino acids. Germline V gene lookup returns CDR1 MNHEY and CDR2 SMNVEV (reference sequence). Trimming took 1 base from V and 2 from J; bases not matched to a gene: 6. CDR3 loop: CASSLFFRGGNTGELFF. In DNA form, the CDR3 reads TGTGCCAGCAGTTTATTTTTCCGGGGGGGAAACACCGGGGAGCTGTTTTTT.

This clone showed up just a few times. V gene TRBV19 combines with J gene TRBJ2-1, with a possible D match to TRBD2 (7 bases). Trimming took off 6 bases at V and 0 bases at J, with 12 bases between the two ends. The germline V gene has CDR1 LNHDA and CDR2 SQIVND (reference sequence). This CDR3 contains 15 residues. CDR3 in DNA: TGTGCCAGTAGGAGGGGGGGCGTCTCCTACAATGAGCAGTTCTTC. It encodes CASRRGGVSYNEQFF.

The V call is TRBV7-6, the J call TRBJ2-7, with D perhaps matching TRBD1 (5 bases). Germline loops: CDR1 SGHVS, CDR2 FNYEAQ. Trimming left V 1 base short and J 3 bases short, with 10 bases between. CDR3 size: 14 residues. The CDR3 loop reads CASSLGVGDYEQYF. The CDR3 region has the DNA TGTGCCAGCAGCTTAGGGGTAGGGGACTACGAGCAGTACTTC.

The CDR3 DNA sequence: TGCGCCAGCAGCGGCTCCGGGACAGATTACAATGAGCAGTTCTTC. Protein sequence: CASSGSGTDYNEQFF. This chain connects TRBV5-1 to TRBJ2-1, with 7 bases matching TRBD1. CDR3 length equals 15 residues. The junction had 8 bases not matched to a gene; V was cut back by 4 bases and J by 4 bases. The germline CDR1 and CDR2 sequences are SGHRS and YFSETQ.

The chain combines TRBV9 with TRBJ2-7; D may be TRBD1 (6 bases). Germline V gene sequence: CDR1 SGDLS, CDR2 YYNGEE. V dropped 0 bases and J dropped 6 bases, with 16 bases sitting between them. This CDR3 has 15 residues. CDR3 sequence: CASSVDQGAGAEQYF. In DNA, the CDR3 is TGTGCCAGCAGCGTAGATCAGGGAGCAGGGGCCGAGCAGTACTTC. The full variable domain, in which reference TRBV9 and TRBJ2-7 provide the parts outside the CDR3, is DSGVTQTPKHLITATGQRVTLRCSPRSGDLSVYWYQQSLDQGLQFLIQYYNGEERAKGNILERFSAQQFPDLHSELNLSSLELGDSALYFCASSVDQGAGAEQYFGPGTRLTVT.

Only a few counts were recorded for this clone. The chain has TRBV6-1 and TRBJ1-2; 9 nucleotides line up with TRBD1. Per the germline V gene, CDR1 is MNHNS and CDR2 is SASEGT. This CDR3 comprises 14 residues. Unmatched junction bases numbered 9, after V lost 8 bases and J lost 5 bases. For the CDR3, the DNA is TGTGCCAGCTCTCCCGGGACAGGGTCTTATGGCTACACCTTC. Protein: CASSPGTGSYGYTF.

The rearrangement links TRBV27 to TRBJ2-6, with D unclear. This CDR3 region has 15 residues. The V and J ends lost 3 bases and 0 bases respectively, with 6 bases between them. The germline V gene encodes CDR1 MNHEY and CDR2 SMNVEV (reference sequence). The CDR3 bases are TGTGCCAGCAGTTTCGACAACTCTGGGGCCAACGTCCTGACTTTC. It is translated as CASSFDNSGANVLTF.

The table lists this clone with a count of one. The chain links TRBV4-3 to TRBJ1-1; no clear D. V lost 1 base to trimming and J lost 9 bases, with 3 bases between them. This CDR3 has 10 residues. CDR1 LGHNA and CDR2 YSLEER come from the germline V gene. The CDR3 DNA reads as TGCGCCAGCAGCCAAGTCAAAGCTTTCTTT. Translating it yields CASSQVKAFF.

The J gene is TRBJ2-7, the V gene TRBV19, with 11 bases fitting TRBD1. Germline-derived CDR1 and CDR2 are LNHDA and SQIVND (reference sequence). This CDR3 is built from 13 residues. Unmatched junction bases numbered 6, after V lost 9 bases and J lost 5 bases. Written as DNA, the CDR3 is TGTGCCAGCGGACAGGGGGCCCCTAACGAGCAGTACTTC. Protein sequence: CASGQGAPNEQYF.

The chain joins TRBV6-6 to TRBJ2-3, with 10 nucleotides matching TRBD1. Germline-derived CDR1 and CDR2 are MNHNY and SVGAGI (reference sequence). The CDR3 runs to 16 residues. The junction had 6 bases not matched to a gene; V was cut back by 2 bases and J by 4 bases. CDR3 in DNA: TGTGCCAGCAGTTACCAGGGACAGGGGATCGCAGATACGCAGTATTTT. This gives the protein CASSYQGQGIADTQYF.

The gene calls are TRBV12-5 and TRBJ2-3; D remains unclear. CDR3 size: 13 residues. V lost 1 base to trimming and J lost 4 bases, with 6 bases between them. CDR1 and CDR2 (germline): LGHNT, FRNRAP. This CDR3 is CASGLAGADTQYF. The CDR3 DNA reads as TGTGCTAGTGGTTTGGCCGGTGCAGATACGCAGTATTTT.

The rearrangement uses TRBV6-5 and TRBJ2-2; 7 positions match TRBD1. This CDR3 has 14 residues. V gave up 11 bases and J gave up 0 bases; unmatched junction bases: 6. CDR1 is MNHEY and CDR2 is SVGAGI in the germline V gene. The CDR3 DNA follows: TGTGCCGTTTCCGGGACAGCGAACACCGGGGAGCTGTTTTTT. It specifies CAVSGTANTGELFF.

This clone has just one count. The chain links TRBV7-9 to TRBJ1-2; D is unresolved. The V and J ends lost 5 bases and 4 bases respectively, with 17 bases between them. The germline CDR1 and CDR2 sequences are SEHNR and FQNEAQ (reference sequence). The length of the CDR3 is 15 residues. Here the CDR3 reads CASSLLQRYAYGYTF. The DNA of the CDR3 is TGTGCCAGCAGCCTACTACAGCGGTACGCCTATGGCTACACCTTC. The full variable domain, completed using reference TRBV7-9 and TRBJ1-2, is DTGVSQNPRHKITKRGQNVTFRCDPISEHNRLYWYRQTLGQGPEFLTYFQNEAQLEKSRLLSDRFSAERPKGSFSTLEIQRTEQGDSAMYLCASSLLQRYAYGYTFGSGTRLTVV.

The gene calls are TRBV19 and TRBJ2-3, with TRBD1 identical over 8 bases. Germline values: CDR1 LNHDA, CDR2 SQIVND (reference sequence). Trimming cost V 4 bases and J 4 bases; bases outside gene matches: 7. The CDR3 totals 15 residues. CDR3 nucleotides: TGTGCCAGTAGTACTCGGACAGGGTTCGCAGATACGCAGTATTTT. Translating it yields CASSTRTGFADTQYF. The whole variable domain, remainder taken from reference TRBV19 and TRBJ2-3, is DGGITQSPKYLFRKEGQNVTLSCEQNLNHDAMYWYRQDPGQGLRLIYYSQIVNDFQKGDIAEGYSVSREKKESFPLTVTSAQKNPTAFYLCASSTRTGFADTQYFGPGTRLTVL.

V is TRBV6-1 and J is TRBJ1-5; 8 positions match TRBD1. The V and J ends lost 6 bases and 1 base, in that order; junction bases with no gene match: 2. Germline CDR1 reads MNHNS; CDR2 reads SASEGT. The CDR3 extends over 14 amino acids. CDR3 region: CASSRDRSNQPQHF. The CDR3 DNA sequence: TGTGCCAGCAGCCGGGACAGGAGCAATCAGCCCCAGCATTTT.